This passage covers 2 T cell receptor beta chains from one sample sequenced in a study of cytomegalovirus exposure and HLA in healthy donors (dated by TCRdb to about 2017). The library was obtained by the immunoSEQ multiplex PCR assay. A mixture of 60 forward primers for TCR Vbeta segments and 13 reverse primers for TCR Jbeta segments was used in the multiplex PCR. Drawn from immuneACCESS, this table holds only the in-frame rearrangements with V and J called that TCRdb kept. Clones are partly lost; checked studies trace under half to an unresolved V gene and leave the rest unexplained. The sample records 150,000 to 200,000 clones, 65% to 80% of which are singletons. The ten largest clonotypes hold about 1% of the sample. The sample consisted of PBMCs. All receptors come from a woman in her thirties or forties in good health and CMV-seronegative.

This CDR3 is CASSASSRSGREQDTQYF. CDR3 nucleotides: TGTGCCAGCAGTGCATCGTCCCGTAGCGGGAGGGAACAAGATACGCAGTATTTT. This chain links TRBV25-1 with TRBJ2-3, with 11 bases fitting TRBD2. CDR1 MGHDK and CDR2 SYGVNS come from the germline V gene. V shed 4 bases and J 5 bases; nucleotides not matched to a gene: 14. The CDR3 contains 18 residues.

This chain connects TRBV6-6 to TRBJ2-5, with 10 bases matching TRBD2. The V gene end was trimmed by 4 bases and the J gene end by 2 bases; junction bases not matched to a gene: 4. Germline V CDR1 and CDR2: MNHNY, SVGAGI (reference sequence). The CDR3 extends over 15 amino acids. The CDR3 sequence is CASSLVLAGQETQYF. The CDR3 nucleotides are TGTGCCAGCAGTTTGGTACTAGCGGGACAAGAGACCCAGTACTTC.